These T cell receptor beta chains were read from a single sample in a study of blood T cell repertoires in COVID-19. Clones were read by immunoSEQ multiplex PCR, and TCRdb kept only the in-frame ones, dropping some. The table includes about 210,000 clones, about 76% detected once. Sequenced material: PBMCs or T cells enriched from blood (not recorded which). All receptors derive from a woman between 45 and 65 years old with acute COVID-19. CDR3s include the opening cysteine and the closing phenylalanine or tryptophan. D genes are given only for firm matches. Clone sizes are given selectively: once, few, many, or a class where the clone is expanded.

j_gene | d_gene | abundance | v_gene | CDR3nt | CDR3aa
TRBJ2-1 | . | . | TRBV19 | TGTGCCAGTAGTATAGGTGCGGGAACCCTAAACAATGAGCAGTTCTTC | CASSIGAGTLNNEQFF
TRBJ1-4 | . | . | TRBV5-1 | TGCGCCAGCAGCTTGTCAGGGTCGGGCGCAACTAATGAAAAACTGTTTTTT | CASSLSGSGATNEKLFF
TRBJ2-5 | . | . | TRBV29-1 | TGCAGCGCTGAGGGTGGCAGGCGAGAGACCCAGTACTTC | CSAEGGRRETQYF
TRBJ2-1 | TRBD2 | once | TRBV19 | TGTGCCAGTACCCTGGGACTAGCGGGAGGTAGCACCTACAATGAGCAGTTCTTC | CASTLGLAGGSTYNEQFF
TRBJ2-3 | . | few | TRBV18 | TGTGCCAGCTCACCAGTGGGAGGCCCAGATACGCAGTATTTT | CASSPVGGPDTQYF
TRBJ1-6 | . | . | TRBV25-1 | TGTGCCAGCAGTGACTTAGACAGAATCCTCCACTTT | CASSDLDRILHF
TRBJ1-6 | . | . | TRBV15 | TGTGCCACCAGTCAAAGCTCAGGGAGGAATTCACCCCTCCACTTT | CATSQSSGRNSPLHF
TRBJ1-1 | . | . | TRBV6-1 | TGTGCCAGCAGTGAAGATCAGGGAAGGACTGAAGCTTTCTTT | CASSEDQGRTEAFF
TRBJ1-5 | . | once | TRBV20-1 | TGCAGTGCTAGTACAGGCTCCTCAAATCAGCCCCAGCATTTT | CSASTGSSNQPQHF
TRBJ1-4 | TRBD1 | . | TRBV19 | TGTGCCAGTACCATACTACCGGGACAGGGGTCTGAAAAACTGTTTTTT | CASTILPGQGSEKLFF
TRBJ1-6 | . | . | TRBV7-2 | TGTGCCAGCAGATGGGCGGAGGTAAATTCACCCCTCCACTTT | CASRWAEVNSPLHF
TRBJ1-6 | TRBD1 | . | TRBV7-9 | TGTGCCAGCAGCTTAGAGGGCAGGGGGTATAATTCACCCCTCCACTTT | CASSLEGRGYNSPLHF
TRBJ2-3 | TRBD1 | few | TRBV27 | TGTGCCAGCAGTCCCGACAGGGTCGGCACAGATACGCAGTATTTT | CASSPDRVGTDTQYF
TRBJ2-7 | TRBD2 | . | TRBV7-6 | TGTGCCAGCAGCTTAGGTCCTAGCGGCGCCCTCGGGTCCTACGAGCAGTACTTC | CASSLGPSGALGSYEQYF
TRBJ2-7 | TRBD2 | . | TRBV3-1/TRBV3-2 | TGTGCCAGCAGCCACCGCGTAGCGGGGGGTTCCTACGAGCAGTACTTC | CASSHRVAGGSYEQYF
TRBJ2-3 | TRBD2 | . | TRBV24-1 | TGTGCCACCAGTGATTGGACTAGCGGGGCATCCACAGATACGCAGTATTTT | CATSDWTSGASTDTQYF
TRBJ2-3 | TRBD2 | . | TRBV5-1 | TGCGCCAGCAGCTTGGGACTAGCGGGGGGGCGCGGCACAGATACGCAGTATTTT | CASSLGLAGGRGTDTQYF
TRBJ2-1 | TRBD2 | . | TRBV4-3 | TGCGCCAGCAGCCAGTCTGCGGGAGTTTCCTACAATGAGCAGTTCTTC | CASSQSAGVSYNEQFF
TRBJ2-7 | TRBD2 | few | TRBV19 | TGTGCCAGTAGTAACCTAGCGGGGAGCTCCTACGAGCAGTACTTC | CASSNLAGSSYEQYF
TRBJ2-4 | . | . | TRBV13 | TGTGCCAGCAGCTTGCAGGGTGTCAAAAACATTCAGTACTTC | CASSLQGVKNIQYF
TRBJ2-5 | . | . | TRBV4-1 | TGCGCCAGCAGCCAAGAAGACTTGAAGAGGCAGACCCAGTACTTC | CASSQEDLKRQTQYF
TRBJ2-1 | . | . | TRBV7-8 | TGTGCCAGCAAGCTTAGGCGGGACAATGAGCAGTTCTTC | CASKLRRDNEQFF
TRBJ2-7 | TRBD2 | . | TRBV7-4 | TGTGCCAGCAGCTTACGTGGACTAGCACTCCACGAGCAGTACTTC | CASSLRGLALHEQYF
TRBJ1-1 | TRBD1 | . | TRBV3-1/TRBV3-2 | TGTGCCAGCAGCCACGGGGGGGGACAGATACTGAACACTGAAGCTTTCTTT | CASSHGGGQILNTEAFF
TRBJ2-1 | . | . | TRBV6-4 | TGTGCCAGCAGCCCCGAGGGGGTAGGAAACAATGAGCAGTTCTTC | CASSPEGVGNNEQFF
TRBJ2-7 | . | once | TRBV5-1 | TGCGCCAGCAGCTCCGCCGGGGGGACAGGCTACGAGCAGTACTTC | CASSSAGGTGYEQYF
TRBJ2-7 | . | few | TRBV7-2 | TGTGCCAGCAGCCCCCAACCCTTAGACTCCTACGAGCAGTACTTC | CASSPQPLDSYEQYF
TRBJ1-1 | . | . | TRBV24-1 | TGTGCCACCAGTTCAGGTCAGAGTGAAGCTTTCTTT | CATSSGQSEAFF
TRBJ1-1 | . | . | TRBV12-3/TRBV12-4 | TGTGCCAGCAGGGGGGGAGGAACTGAAGCTTTCTTT | CASRGGGTEAFF
TRBJ1-2 | . | once | TRBV29-1 | TGCAGCGTTGAGTTATTACCGGGATATGGCTACACCTTC | CSVELLPGYGYTF
TRBJ2-5 | TRBD2 | . | TRBV3-1/TRBV3-2 | TGTGCCAGCAGCCAAGGACTTGGGCTAGCGGAATACTTC | CASSQGLGLAEYF
TRBJ2-2 | TRBD1 | . | TRBV9 | TGTGCCAGCAGCCCCTTGGGACAGGGGGGCACCGGGGAGCTGTTTTTT | CASSPLGQGGTGELFF
TRBJ2-5 | TRBD2 | . | TRBV10-3 | TGTGCCATCAGTGAGTCGGCACTAGCGGGAGGAGAGACCCAGTACTTC | CAISESALAGGETQYF
TRBJ2-7 | TRBD1 | few | TRBV5-4 | TGTGCCAGCAGCCCCGCGGTCTGGGTGACAGGGAACTCCTACGAGCAGTACTTC | CASSPAVWVTGNSYEQYF
TRBJ2-7 | . | once | TRBV19 | TGTGCCAGTAGTGCAGGTTCCCAACCCTACGAGCAGTACTTC | CASSAGSQPYEQYF
TRBJ2-3 | TRBD1 | . | TRBV4-3 | TGCGCCAGCAGCCAAGAACGCGACAGGGGGCTTCATCCGCAGTATTTT | CASSQERDRGLHPQYF
TRBJ2-7 | . | . | TRBV21-1 | TGTGCCAGCAGCGGTCGACAGGGGGTCTCCTACGAGCAGTACTTC | CASSGRQGVSYEQYF
TRBJ2-2 | . | . | TRBV7-8 | TGTGCCAGCAGCTGGAACACTAATTCCGGGGAGCTGTTTTTT | CASSWNTNSGELFF
TRBJ1-1 | TRBD1 | . | TRBV7-9 | TGTGCCAGCAGCCCAGGGGGCGCGAGGAACACTGAAGCTTTCTTT | CASSPGGARNTEAFF
TRBJ2-7 | . | . | TRBV12-3/TRBV12-4 | TGTGCCAGCAGGGGGGGCTCCTACGAGCAGTACTTC | CASRGGSYEQYF
TRBJ2-5 | TRBD1 | . | TRBV4-1 | TGCGCCAGCAGCCAAGGACAGGGTTTAGAGACCCAGTACTTC | CASSQGQGLETQYF
TRBJ2-4 | TRBD2 | . | TRBV28 | TGTGCCAGCATTGGTGCTAGCGGGAACTACTTGACCAAAAACATTCAGTACTTC | CASIGASGNYLTKNIQYF
TRBJ1-1 | . | . | TRBV6-5 | TGTGCCAGCAGTTACGGGGGGTCCCAGATGAACACTGAAGCTTTCTTT | CASSYGGSQMNTEAFF
TRBJ1-4 | . | . | TRBV14 | TGTGCCAGCAGCCAAGCCTCGGGGAAACTGTTTTTT | CASSQASGKLFF
TRBJ2-1 | TRBD2 | . | TRBV7-2 | TGTGCCAGCAGCTTCACTAGCGGGGGATATGAGCAGTTCTTC | CASSFTSGGYEQFF
TRBJ2-5 | . | once | TRBV4-1 | TGCGCCAGCAGCCAAGGAGGGGCGGGATGGGAGACCCAGTACTTC | CASSQGGAGWETQYF
TRBJ1-1 | . | . | TRBV18 | TGTGCCAGCTCACCAAATGCCGGGGTCTCTGAAGCTTTCTTT | CASSPNAGVSEAFF
TRBJ2-5 | . | . | TRBV6-2/TRBV6-3 | TGTGCCAGCAGTGGGGCAGGGCCTTTCAGAGAGACCCAGTACTTC | CASSGAGPFRETQYF
TRBJ2-1 | . | . | TRBV7-2 | TGTGCCAGCAGCTTAGACCGCGGGCAGTTCTTC | CASSLDRGQFF
TRBJ2-6 | TRBD1 | . | TRBV11-3 | TGTGCCAGCAGCCCCGGGACAGGGAACTCTGGGGCCAACGTCCTGACTTTC | CASSPGTGNSGANVLTF
TRBJ2-3 | . | . | TRBV9 | TGTGCCAGCAGCGTAGCTAATCCAGATACGCAGTATTTT | CASSVANPDTQYF
TRBJ2-7 | . | . | TRBV21-1 | TGTGCCAGCAGCTGGCTAGCGGAAACCTACGAGCAGTACTTC | CASSWLAETYEQYF
TRBJ2-7 | TRBD2 | . | TRBV7-2 | TGTGCCAGCAGCTCAGGGAGGGGATCAGGCTACGAGCAGTACTTC | CASSSGRGSGYEQYF